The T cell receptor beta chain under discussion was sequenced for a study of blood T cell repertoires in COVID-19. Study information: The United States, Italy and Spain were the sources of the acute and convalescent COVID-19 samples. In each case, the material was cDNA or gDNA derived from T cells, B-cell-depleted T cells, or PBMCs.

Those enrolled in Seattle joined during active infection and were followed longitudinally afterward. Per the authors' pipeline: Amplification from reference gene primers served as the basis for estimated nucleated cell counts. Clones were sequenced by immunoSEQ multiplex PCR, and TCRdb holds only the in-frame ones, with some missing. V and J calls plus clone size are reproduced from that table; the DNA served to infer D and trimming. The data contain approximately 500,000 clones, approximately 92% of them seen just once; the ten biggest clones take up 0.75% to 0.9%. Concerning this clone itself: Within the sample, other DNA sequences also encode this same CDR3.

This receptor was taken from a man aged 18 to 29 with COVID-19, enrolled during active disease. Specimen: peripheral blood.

CDR3 region: CASSLGLAGADTQYF. The DNA for the CDR3 is TGTGCCAGCAGTCTAGGACTAGCGGGAGCAGATACGCAGTATTTT. This rearrangement joins TRBV27 to TRBJ2-3; 13 bases match TRBD2. From germline, CDR1 is MNHEY and CDR2 SMNVEV (reference sequence). The CDR3 length is 15 residues. Trimming cost V 5 bases and J 4 bases; bases outside gene matches: 3.